This T cell receptor beta chain was recovered during a study of T cell responses to AZD1222 COVID-19 vaccine. Study-level results: The repertoires were collected only after the peak T cell response. At baseline, just a handful of AZD1222 recipients tested seropositive.

This CDR3 contains 15 residues. The V gene end was trimmed by 2 bases and the J gene end by 10 bases; junction bases not matched to a gene: 10. Per germline, CDR1 ENHRY and CDR2 SYGVKD. This table comes from immunoSEQ multiplex PCR, and its TCRdb copy is limited to in-frame clones, with some not included. The data hold about 73,000 clones, with about 91% observed a single time. As to this clone: Its cognate antigen is unknown.

The sample was peripheral blood, taken 28 days after the second AZD1222 dose. The gene calls are TRBV10-3 and TRBJ2-1, with 8 bases lining up with TRBD1. The sequence derives from an adult who received the AZD1222 COVID-19 vaccine. Here the CDR3 reads CAISEGTGPRWEQFF. The CDR3 DNA reads as TGTGCCATCAGTGAGGGGACAGGCCCCAGGTGGGAGCAGTTCTTC.